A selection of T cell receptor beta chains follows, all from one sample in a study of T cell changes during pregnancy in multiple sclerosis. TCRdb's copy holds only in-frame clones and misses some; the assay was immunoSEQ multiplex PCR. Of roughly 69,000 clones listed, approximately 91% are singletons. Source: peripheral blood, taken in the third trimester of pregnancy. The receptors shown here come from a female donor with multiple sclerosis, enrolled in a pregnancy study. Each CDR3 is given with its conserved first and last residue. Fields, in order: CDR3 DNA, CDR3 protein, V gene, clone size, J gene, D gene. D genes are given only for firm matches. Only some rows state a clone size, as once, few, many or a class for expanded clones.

TGTGCCAGCAGCTTCGGGGTCGGTCAGCCCCAGCATTTT | CASSFGVGQPQHF | TRBV7-8 | . | TRBJ1-5 | .
TGTGCCAGCAGTTGGTATGGGGGGACCACTGAAGCTTTCTTT | CASSWYGGTTEAFF | TRBV6-5 | . | TRBJ1-1 | .
TGTGCCTGGGAGACAGGGAGGGGAAACACCATATATTTT | CAWETGRGNTIYF | TRBV30 | . | TRBJ1-3 | TRBD1
TGTGCCAGCAGCAAAGAGCAGGTAGGCCTGGGGCAGCCCGGCTCACCCCTCCACTTT | CASSKEQVGLGQPGSPLHF | TRBV21-1 | . | TRBJ1-6 | .
TGTGCCAGCAGCCGGGACAGGGGTTCAGGCGAGCAGTACTTC | CASSRDRGSGEQYF | TRBV7-2 | . | TRBJ2-7 | TRBD1
TGTGCCAGCTCAGGAGGAGGGGGCGAACGTGAAAAACTGTTTTTT | CASSGGGGEREKLFF | TRBV18 | . | TRBJ1-4 | TRBD1
TGTGCCAGCAGCTCCCGACTAGCGGCGAACACCGGGGAGCTGTTTTTT | CASSSRLAANTGELFF | TRBV7-2 | . | TRBJ2-2 | TRBD2
TGTGCCAGCAGTCGCGCCTCCCGGAATGAAAAACTGTTTTTT | CASSRASRNEKLFF | TRBV6-5 | . | TRBJ1-4 | .
TGTGCCAGCAGCTTGGCGGGCGAGCAGTACTTC | CASSLAGEQYF | TRBV6-1 | . | TRBJ2-7 | .
TGTGCCAGCAGCTTGGATGGCAGGGGGACTGAAGCTTTCTTT | CASSLDGRGTEAFF | TRBV5-4 | . | TRBJ1-1 | TRBD1
TGTGCCAGCAGCTACCGGGACAGGGGGACGAATGAGCAGTTCTTC | CASSYRDRGTNEQFF | TRBV5-6 | . | TRBJ2-1 | TRBD1
TGTGCCAGCAGCTCCGGGACAGGGGGCACCCAGCAGTACTTC | CASSSGTGGTQQYF | TRBV5-8 | . | TRBJ2-7 | TRBD1
TGTGCCAGCAGCTCTCAGGGTCCCAATCAGCCCCAGCATTTT | CASSSQGPNQPQHF | TRBV7-9 | . | TRBJ1-5 | .
TGTGCCTGGATCAGGTTGGTGGAGCGGAATAACAAAGTGGGATTGAACACTGAAGCTTTCTTT | CAWIRLVERNNKVGLNTEAFF | TRBV30 | . | TRBJ1-1 | .
TGTGCCAGCAGCTGGGGACAGGGCCCTATCTCGTCTGGAAACACCATATATTTT | CASSWGQGPISSGNTIYF | TRBV14 | . | TRBJ1-3 | TRBD1
TGTGCCAGCTCCTCCGGGACAGGGTCGTCCCAGATTGGCTACACCTTC | CASSSGTGSSQIGYTF | TRBV18 | . | TRBJ1-2 | TRBD1
TGTGCCAGCAGCTCCGGACAGAACACTGAAGCTTTCTTT | CASSSGQNTEAFF | TRBV6-5 | many | TRBJ1-1 | .
TGTGCCAGCCACGGGGTAGCGGCTTACACAGATACGCAGTATTTT | CASHGVAAYTDTQYF | TRBV18 | . | TRBJ2-3 | .
TGTGCCAGCTCACCAGAGGGACAGCCGACCTACGAGCAGTACTTC | CASSPEGQPTYEQYF | TRBV18 | . | TRBJ2-7 | TRBD1
TGTGCCAGTAGTTCCTCGGAGACCCAGTACTTC | CASSSSETQYF | TRBV19 | . | TRBJ2-5 | .
TGTGCCAGCAGCCCGGTGGGACAGGGTTTTCTGGGGATCCACGAGCAGTACTTC | CASSPVGQGFLGIHEQYF | TRBV5-5 | . | TRBJ2-7 | TRBD1
TGTGCCAGTAGTATGAGGGGGAATATCTATGGCTACACCTTC | CASSMRGNIYGYTF | TRBV19 | . | TRBJ1-2 | .
TGTGCCAGCAGAGAGGGTGGGACAGACAATCAGCCCCAGCATTTT | CASREGGTDNQPQHF | TRBV2 | once | TRBJ1-5 | TRBD1
TGTGCCAGCAAAGACAGGGGGTACACCGGGGAGCTGTTTTTT | CASKDRGYTGELFF | TRBV2 | once | TRBJ2-2 | TRBD1
TGCAGCGCCGCGGGACCGCCCTCCTACGAGCAGTACTTC | CSAAGPPSYEQYF | TRBV29-1 | once | TRBJ2-7 | .
TGTGCCAGCAGTAGCTCTTCAGGGAACGTCCTGACTTTC | CASSSSSGNVLTF | TRBV11-3 | . | TRBJ2-6 | .
TGTGCCACCAGCACCCGAGAAAGCGCGAACAATGAGCAGTTCTTC | CATSTRESANNEQFF | TRBV15 | . | TRBJ2-1 | .
TGTGCCAGCAGCTTAGGAGGGACAGTTAACAATGAGCAGTTCTTC | CASSLGGTVNNEQFF | TRBV11-2 | . | TRBJ2-1 | TRBD1
TGTGCCAGCAGCCTTCCCGCGCAGGACACTGAAGCTTTCTTT | CASSLPAQDTEAFF | TRBV5-6 | . | TRBJ1-1 | .
TGCGCCAGCAGCCGCGAAAGGGTTGGCAGGGGTAATGAAAAACTGTTTTTT | CASSRERVGRGNEKLFF | TRBV4-1 | . | TRBJ1-4 | .
TGTGCCAGCAGCTTAGTAAGGGGGTTCCCAGATACGCAGTATTTT | CASSLVRGFPDTQYF | TRBV11-1 | once | TRBJ2-3 | .
TGTGCCACCAGCAGACTGGCTGGCCCTGGAAACACCATATATTTT | CATSRLAGPGNTIYF | TRBV15 | . | TRBJ1-3 | .
TGTGCCAGCAGCTTCGACAGTAACTATCAGCCCCAGCATTTT | CASSFDSNYQPQHF | TRBV7-8 | . | TRBJ1-5 | .
TGTGCCAGCAGATCGGGACTAGCGGGGTCCTACGAGCAGTACTTC | CASRSGLAGSYEQYF | TRBV2 | . | TRBJ2-7 | TRBD2
TGTGCCAGCAGCTTGCTTGGGCGTGATACGCAGTATTTT | CASSLLGRDTQYF | TRBV5-8 | . | TRBJ2-3 | .
TGTGCCTGGAGTCCGACAAACTCTGGAAACACCATATATTTT | CAWSPTNSGNTIYF | TRBV30 | once | TRBJ1-3 | .